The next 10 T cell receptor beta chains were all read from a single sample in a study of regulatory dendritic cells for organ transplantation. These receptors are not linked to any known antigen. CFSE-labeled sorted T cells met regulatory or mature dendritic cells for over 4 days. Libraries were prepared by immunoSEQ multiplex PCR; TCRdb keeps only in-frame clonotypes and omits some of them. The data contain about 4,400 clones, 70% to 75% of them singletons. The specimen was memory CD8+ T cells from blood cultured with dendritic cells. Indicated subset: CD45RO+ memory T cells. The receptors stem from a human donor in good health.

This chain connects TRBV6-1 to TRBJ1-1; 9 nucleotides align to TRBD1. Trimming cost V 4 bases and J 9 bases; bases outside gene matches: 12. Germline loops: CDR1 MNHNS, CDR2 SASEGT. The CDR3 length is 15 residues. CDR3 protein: CASSVNSGDRDKAFF. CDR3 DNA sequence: TGTGCCAGCAGTGTAAATTCAGGGGACAGGGACAAAGCTTTCTTT.

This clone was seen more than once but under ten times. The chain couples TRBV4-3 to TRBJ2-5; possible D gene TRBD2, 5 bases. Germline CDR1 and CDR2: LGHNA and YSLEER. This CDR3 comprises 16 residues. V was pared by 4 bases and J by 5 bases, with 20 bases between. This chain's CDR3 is CASSPKLYNEGETQYF. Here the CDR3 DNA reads TGCGCCAGCAGCCCAAAGCTTTATAACGAGGGTGAGACCCAGTACTTC.

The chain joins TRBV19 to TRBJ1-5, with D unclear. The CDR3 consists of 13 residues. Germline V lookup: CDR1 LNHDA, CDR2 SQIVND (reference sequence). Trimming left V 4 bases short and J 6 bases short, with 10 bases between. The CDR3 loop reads CASSTRSSQPQHF. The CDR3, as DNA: TGTGCCAGTAGTACCAGGTCTAGTCAGCCCCAGCATTTT.

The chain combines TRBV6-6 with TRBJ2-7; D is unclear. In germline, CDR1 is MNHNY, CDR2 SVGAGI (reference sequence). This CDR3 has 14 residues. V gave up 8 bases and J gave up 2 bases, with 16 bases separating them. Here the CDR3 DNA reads TGTGCCAGCTCAAACTCTGAGTTTCCCTACGAGCAGTACTTC. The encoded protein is CASSNSEFPYEQYF.

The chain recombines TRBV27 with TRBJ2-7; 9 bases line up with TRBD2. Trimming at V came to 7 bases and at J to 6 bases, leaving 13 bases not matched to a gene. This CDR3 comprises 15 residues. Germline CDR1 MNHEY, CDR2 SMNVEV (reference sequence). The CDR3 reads CASTSRGGRAVEQYF. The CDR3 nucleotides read TGTGCCAGCACTTCAAGAGGCGGGAGGGCCGTCGAGCAGTACTTC.

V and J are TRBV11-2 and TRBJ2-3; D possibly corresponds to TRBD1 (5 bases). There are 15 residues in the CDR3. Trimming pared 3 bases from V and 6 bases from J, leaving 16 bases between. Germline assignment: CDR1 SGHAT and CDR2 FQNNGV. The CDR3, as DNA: TGTGCCAGCAGCTTCCTGAACAGGAGAGAGGATACGCAGTATTTT. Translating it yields CASSFLNRREDTQYF.

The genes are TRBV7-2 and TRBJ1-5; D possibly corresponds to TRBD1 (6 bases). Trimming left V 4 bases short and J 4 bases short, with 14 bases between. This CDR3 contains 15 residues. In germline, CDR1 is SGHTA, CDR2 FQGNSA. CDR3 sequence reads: CASSSGDTTNQPQHF. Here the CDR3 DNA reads TGTGCCAGCAGCTCCGGGGACACAACGAATCAGCCCCAGCATTTT.

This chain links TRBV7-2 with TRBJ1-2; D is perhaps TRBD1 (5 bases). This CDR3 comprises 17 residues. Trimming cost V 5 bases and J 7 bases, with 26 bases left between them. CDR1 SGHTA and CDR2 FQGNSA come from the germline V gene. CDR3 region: CASSATSGGRHLFGYTF. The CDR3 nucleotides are TGTGCCAGCAGCGCAACTTCGGGGGGGAGGCATTTATTTGGCTACACCTTC.

CDR3 coding DNA: TGTGCCAGCAGTTTAAGCGAGATCTCCTACGAGCAGTACTTC. It encodes CASSLSEISYEQYF. The chain joins TRBV27 to TRBJ2-7; D gene unclear. Looked up from germline, CDR1 is MNHEY and CDR2 is SMNVEV (reference sequence). V gave up 2 bases and J gave up 0 bases, with 8 bases separating them. The CDR3 totals 14 residues.

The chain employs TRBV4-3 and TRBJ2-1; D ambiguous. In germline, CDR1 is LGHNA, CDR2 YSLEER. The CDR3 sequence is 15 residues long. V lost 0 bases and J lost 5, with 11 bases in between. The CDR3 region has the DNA TGCGCCAGCAGCCAAGATCAACGGAGCCACAATGAGCAGTTCTTC. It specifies CASSQDQRSHNEQFF.